These 22 T cell receptor beta chains were all obtained from the same sample, sequenced in a study of graft-versus-host responses after intestinal transplantation. Data came from immunoSEQ multiplex PCR; TCRdb stores just in-frame clones and leaves some out. In the table there are over 80,000 clones, 91% of which are singletons. Antigens for these TCRs are unknown. This specimen was unstimulated CD4+ T cells sorted from spleen or lymph node cells, taken before transplant. The receptors here all came from a human donor who was the organ donor for an intestinal transplant.

The CDR3 coding sequence is TGTGCCAGTAGTGAAAACTCCCGCTCCGAGCAGTACTTC. This encodes CASSENSRSEQYF. The chain joins TRBV19 to TRBJ2-7; D gene uncertain. CDR3 size: 13 residues. The V end was cut by 5 bases, the J end by 6 bases, with 14 bases between. Germline V gene lookup returns CDR1 LNHDA and CDR2 SQIVND (reference sequence).

This rearrangement joins TRBV9 to TRBJ1-3, with TRBD1 as a possible D gene (5 bases). CDR1 and CDR2 from the germline V gene are SGDLS and YYNGEE. CDR3 length equals 15 residues. Trimming shortened V by 3 bases and J by 7 bases, and 17 bases separated the two germline ends. This CDR3 is CASSESPGGRNTIYF. CDR3 DNA sequence: TGTGCCAGCAGCGAGAGCCCGGGGGGGAGGAACACCATATATTTT. The whole variable domain, filled in from reference TRBV9 and TRBJ1-3, reads DSGVTQTPKHLITATGQRVTLRCSPRSGDLSVYWYQQSLDQGLQFLIQYYNGEERAKGNILERFSAQQFPDLHSELNLSSLELGDSALYFCASSESPGGRNTIYFGEGSWLTVV.

The V gene is TRBV4-1, the J gene TRBJ2-7, with 9 positions matching TRBD1. V lost 0 bases, J lost 3 bases, and 3 bases stayed unmatched. There are 15 residues in the CDR3. In germline, CDR1 is MGHRA, CDR2 YSYEKL. The CDR3 DNA sequence: TGCGCCAGCAGCCAAGACGGACAGGGGCTCTACGAGCAGTACTTC. Amino acids: CASSQDGQGLYEQYF.

This clone came up once. CDR3 sequence (DNA): TGTGCCCGAACCGGGGGGAACACAGATACGCAGTATTTT. It translates to CARTGGNTDTQYF. This chain links TRBV6-4 with TRBJ2-3, with 7 bases that match TRBD2. V was clipped by 11 bases and J by 2 bases; unmatched bases: 7. Germline V lookup: CDR1 MRHNA, CDR2 SNTAGT. The CDR3 loop spans 13 amino acids.

The chain employs TRBV23-1 and TRBJ1-1; TRBD1 is a possible D gene (6 bases). TRBV23-1 belongs to the ORF category, with a function that is uncertain. Trimming cost V 4 bases and J 5 bases, with 11 bases left between them. The CDR3 is 13 amino acids. The CDR3 DNA follows: TGCGCCAGCAGTCGTCTGGGGGCGACTGAAGCTTTCTTT. This sequence encodes CASSRLGATEAFF.

J is TRBJ2-7 and V is TRBV5-6, with TRBD1 matching 7 bases. Losses at the gene ends were 3 bases for V and 2 bases for J; bases not matched to a gene: 5. The CDR3 consists of 14 residues. In germline, CDR1 is SGHDT, CDR2 YYEEEE. The CDR3 nucleotides read TGTGCCAGCAGCTATGACAGGGCTCCCTACGAGCAGTACTTC. It specifies CASSYDRAPYEQYF.

V is TRBV19 and J is TRBJ1-3; 7 bases are shared with TRBD1. Germline loops: CDR1 LNHDA, CDR2 SQIVND (reference sequence). The junction had 13 bases not matched to a gene; V was cut back by 8 bases and J by 0 bases. This CDR3 is 17 amino acids long. CDR3 loop: CASRRDSTLSSGNTIYF. CDR3 sequence (DNA): TGTGCCAGTCGCCGGGACAGCACCCTAAGCTCTGGAAACACCATATATTTT. The whole variable domain, remainder taken from reference TRBV19 and TRBJ1-3, is DGGITQSPKYLFRKEGQNVTLSCEQNLNHDAMYWYRQDPGQGLRLIYYSQIVNDFQKGDIAEGYSVSREKKESFPLTVTSAQKNPTAFYLCASRRDSTLSSGNTIYFGEGSWLTVV.

This chain uses TRBV4-3 with TRBJ1-1, with 10 nucleotides matching TRBD1. CDR1 is LGHNA, CDR2 YSLEER, per germline. The trim removed 4 bases at V and 4 bases at J, leaving 6 bases unmatched. CDR3 length: 15 residues. The CDR3 nucleotides are TGCGCCAGCAGCCGAGTCGGGACAGGGGCCACTGAAGCTTTCTTT. Protein: CASSRVGTGATEAFF.

The chain employs TRBV5-1 and TRBJ1-2; a possible D gene is TRBD1 (5 bases). This CDR3 has 17 amino acids. Deletions cut 4 bases from V and 0 bases from J, with 19 bases between. Germline V gives CDR1 SGHRS, CDR2 YFSETQ. The CDR3 region has the DNA TGCGCCAGCAGCCTCAAGGACGGGGGGAATCCTAACTATGGCTACACCTTC. Its translation is CASSLKDGGNPNYGYTF. The complete variable domain, with remaining parts taken from reference TRBV5-1 and TRBJ1-2, reads KAGVTQTPRYLIKTRGQQVTLSCSPISGHRSVSWYQQTPGQGLQFLFEYFSETQRNKGNFPGRFSGRQFSNSRSEMNVSTLELGDSALYLCASSLKDGGNPNYGYTFGSGTRLTVV.

The V call is TRBV4-3, the J call TRBJ1-3; D possibly corresponds to TRBD1 (5 bases). The CDR3 totals 15 residues. Germline assignment: CDR1 LGHNA and CDR2 YSLEER. V was shortened by 5 bases and J by 2 bases, with 13 bases between the two germline ends. This CDR3 reads CASSRQGRPGNTIYF. The CDR3 region has the DNA TGCGCCAGCAGCAGGCAGGGTCGCCCTGGAAACACCATATATTTT.

The chain recombines TRBV5-1 with TRBJ1-1; D is unclear. The germline V and J ends were trimmed by 0 bases and 3 bases, with 6 bases remaining between them. The CDR3 extends over 13 amino acids. The germline V gene encodes CDR1 SGHRS and CDR2 YFSETQ. Here the CDR3 reads CASSLVRYTEAFF. CDR3 in DNA: TGCGCCAGCAGCTTGGTCCGGTACACTGAAGCTTTCTTT.

The CDR3: CASTPGLGQPQHF. The CDR3, as DNA: TGTGCCAGCACCCCAGGGTTGGGTCAGCCCCAGCATTTT. This chain connects TRBV6-1 to TRBJ1-5; possibly TRBD1 for D (5 bases). Germline CDR1 is MNHNS and CDR2 is SASEGT. The CDR3 extends over 13 amino acids. V was trimmed by 7 bases and J by 6 bases, leaving 13 bases between them.

Comments on this clone: Other nucleotide sequences from this sample produce the same CDR3. The chain is built from TRBV19 and TRBJ1-5; a possible D gene is TRBD1 (6 bases). This CDR3 spans 13 amino acids. V was trimmed by 6 bases and J by 2 bases, leaving 8 bases between them. Germline V lookup: CDR1 LNHDA, CDR2 SQIVND (reference sequence). CDR3 in amino acids: CASSRQGNQPQHF. CDR3 coding DNA: TGTGCCAGTAGCCGACAGGGCAATCAGCCCCAGCATTTT.

This chain connects TRBV29-1 to TRBJ1-2, with 9 positions matching TRBD1. CDR1 is SQVTM, CDR2 ANQGSEA, per germline. The CDR3 extends over 14 amino acids. V lost 6 bases, J lost 6 bases, and 11 bases stayed unmatched. CDR3: CSVKPGQGADGYTF. In DNA form, the CDR3 reads TGCAGCGTAAAACCGGGACAGGGTGCAGATGGCTACACCTTC.

The chain has TRBV9 and TRBJ1-1, with D possibly being TRBD1 (5 bases). The CDR3 length is 17 residues. Per the germline V gene, CDR1 is SGDLS and CDR2 is YYNGEE. The germline V and J ends were trimmed by 4 bases and 0 bases, with 19 bases remaining between them. CDR3 sequence reads: CASSLGEGRAMNTEAFF. CDR3 DNA sequence: TGTGCCAGCAGCCTGGGGGAGGGGAGAGCTATGAACACTGAAGCTTTCTTT.

V is TRBV7-9 and J is TRBJ1-4, with D maybe TRBD1 (6 bases). CDR3 length: 19 amino acids. The V end lost 2 bases, the J end lost 0 bases, and 19 bases lay between the germline ends. Germline CDR1 reads SEHNR; CDR2 reads FQNEAQ (reference sequence). The CDR3 region is CASSLRGKDRPATNEKLFF. DNA of the CDR3: TGTGCCAGCAGCTTAAGGGGGAAAGACAGACCTGCAACTAATGAAAAACTGTTTTTT.

This rearrangement joins TRBV4-3 to TRBJ1-1, with D perhaps TRBD1 (6 bases). This CDR3 is 15 amino acids long. Germline V lookup: CDR1 LGHNA, CDR2 YSLEER. V dropped 1 base and J dropped 4 bases, with 13 bases sitting between them. The CDR3 region has the DNA TGCGCCAGCAGCCAAGCCTTAGGGGGAATCACTGAAGCTTTCTTT. Amino acids: CASSQALGGITEAFF.

The genes are TRBV4-1 and TRBJ1-2; D possibly corresponds to TRBD1 (6 bases). Germline V CDR1 and CDR2: MGHRA, YSYEKL. The CDR3 covers 19 residues. V was cut by 0 bases and J by 2 bases, with 22 bases left in between. In nucleotides, the CDR3 is TGCGCCAGCAGCCAAGATTCCTCCGTGGTACAGGGTTTAAACTATGGCTACACCTTC. This gives the protein CASSQDSSVVQGLNYGYTF.

This chain uses TRBV7-2 with TRBJ2-3; 10 bases fit TRBD2. From germline, CDR1 is SGHTA and CDR2 FQGNSA. V dropped 5 bases and J dropped 3; count of bases not matched to a gene: 8. The CDR3 spans 16 residues. The CDR3 DNA sequence: TGTGCCAGCAGCCCACCCAGCGGGGGGGTAACAGATACGCAGTATTTT. It specifies CASSPPSGGVTDTQYF.

This clone was observed a few times. The chain links TRBV19 to TRBJ1-5; 9 bases agree with TRBD1. CDR1 is LNHDA and CDR2 is SQIVND in the germline V gene (reference sequence). CDR3 length: 14 residues. J lost 5 bases, V lost 5 bases, and 4 bases had no gene match. The CDR3 coding sequence is TGTGCCAGTAGTCAGGACAGGGGACATCAGCCCCAGCATTTT. It codes for CASSQDRGHQPQHF. Variable domain in full (rest from reference TRBV19 and TRBJ1-5): DGGITQSPKYLFRKEGQNVTLSCEQNLNHDAMYWYRQDPGQGLRLIYYSQIVNDFQKGDIAEGYSVSREKKESFPLTVTSAQKNPTAFYLCASSQDRGHQPQHFGDGTRLSIL.

The chain joins TRBV7-9 to TRBJ2-5; TRBD2 matches 8 bases. CDR3 length equals 17 residues. From germline, CDR1 is SEHNR and CDR2 FQNEAQ (reference sequence). Germline trimming cut 4 bases from V and 2 bases from J; bases unmatched to any gene: 12. The CDR3: CASSSKRKRGNQETQYF. CDR3 DNA sequence: TGTGCCAGCAGCTCGAAGCGGAAGCGGGGGAATCAAGAGACCCAGTACTTC.

The genes are TRBV7-8 and TRBJ1-4, with D maybe TRBD1 (6 bases). The CDR3 covers 14 residues. The germline V gene encodes CDR1 SGHVS and CDR2 FQNEAQ. V lost 1 base to trimming and J lost 7 bases, with 10 bases between them. Here the CDR3 reads CASSLGGRAEKLFF. The CDR3 coding sequence is TGTGCCAGCAGCTTAGGGGGGCGGGCTGAAAAACTGTTTTTT.